The 15 T cell receptor beta chains in this list originate from one sample, sequenced in a study of cytomegalovirus exposure and HLA in healthy donors (dated 2017 in TCRdb). Library method: the immunoSEQ multiplex PCR assay. The multiplex PCR relied on a mix of 60 forward primers for TCR Vbeta segments and 13 reverse primers for TCR Jbeta segments. TCRdb took over this immuneACCESS table, retaining in-frame rearrangements with V and J assigned. Such tables are incomplete; in checked studies, under half of the missing clones stem from an unresolved V gene, and the remainder is unexplained. This sample comprises approximately 170,000 clones, more than 60% of them detected only once. The leading ten clones occupy about 2.9% of the sample. The specimen sequenced was PBMCs. These receptors all stem from a female donor in good health and CMV-seronegative.

This clone was observed a few times. The V and J genes are TRBV18 and TRBJ2-2; D is undetermined. In germline, CDR1 is KGHSH, CDR2 LQKENI. Trimming removed 1 base at V and 2 bases at J, with 8 bases between. This CDR3 contains 15 residues. The CDR3 sequence: CASSPQAANTGELFF. CDR3 nucleotides: TGTGCCAGCTCACCACAGGCGGCTAACACCGGGGAGCTGTTTTTT.

The genes are TRBV19 and TRBJ1-1, with D hard to call. The CDR3 is 15 amino acids. From germline, CDR1 is LNHDA and CDR2 SQIVND (reference sequence). V was shortened by 0 bases and J by 1 base, with 9 bases between the two germline ends. In DNA form, the CDR3 reads TGTGCCAGTAGTATAGATGGCGGTGGGAACACTGAAGCTTTCTTT. Translating it yields CASSIDGGGNTEAFF.

This chain connects TRBV27 to TRBJ2-3; D is uncertain. The CDR3 contains 11 residues. Trimming cost V 8 bases and J 3 bases, with 6 bases left between them. Germline V gene lookup returns CDR1 MNHEY and CDR2 SMNVEV (reference sequence). CDR3 sequence reads: CASGETDTQYF. The DNA for the CDR3 is TGTGCCAGCGGAGAGACAGATACGCAGTATTTT.

The rearrangement links TRBV5-8 to TRBJ2-1, with a tentative D call TRBD2 (5 bases). Deletions cut 6 bases from V and 0 bases from J, with 13 bases between. Germline CDR1 reads SGHTS; CDR2 reads YDEGEE. The CDR3 runs to 15 residues. CDR3 DNA sequence: TGTGCCAGCATCATAGCGCGATACTCCTACAATGAGCAGTTCTTC. Its translation is CASIIARYSYNEQFF.

The CDR3 coding sequence is TGTGCCAGTAGTATAGGGCCGACAGGGGGGATCTACGAGCAGTACTTC. This codes for CASSIGPTGGIYEQYF. This rearrangement joins TRBV19 to TRBJ2-7; TRBD1 matches 9 bases. CDR3 length: 16 amino acids. Germline-derived CDR1 and CDR2 are LNHDA and SQIVND (reference sequence). The V segment lost 1 base and the J segment 3 bases; nucleotides outside the gene matches: 7.

The chain recombines TRBV2 with TRBJ2-5; 8 bases map to TRBD1. The CDR3 loop spans 13 amino acids. After removal of 8 bases from V and 1 base from J, the junction contained 3 bases not matched to a gene. CDR1 is SNHLY and CDR2 is FYNNEI in the germline V gene. CDR3 DNA: TGTGCCAGCGGTACAGGGGGCCAAGAGACCCAGTACTTC. Its translation: CASGTGGQETQYF.

J is TRBJ2-1 and V is TRBV28; 13 bases match TRBD2. Germline-derived CDR1 and CDR2 are MDHEN and SYDVKM. Unmatched junction bases numbered 3, after V lost 5 bases and J lost 5 bases. This CDR3 comprises 15 residues. CDR3 DNA sequence: TGTGCCAGCAGTCCCGGGACTAGCGGGAACAATGAGCAGTTCTTC. Amino acid sequence: CASSPGTSGNNEQFF.

The genes are TRBV7-2 and TRBJ1-4; 9 bases are a match to TRBD1. After removal of 5 bases from V and 5 bases from J, the junction contained 3 bases not matched to a gene. The CDR3 sequence is 14 residues long. The germline V gene encodes CDR1 SGHTA and CDR2 FQGNSA. The chain's CDR3 is CASSPDRGNEKLFF. The DNA for the CDR3 is TGTGCCAGCAGCCCAGACAGGGGGAATGAAAAACTGTTTTTT. The full variable domain, with the rest looked up from reference TRBV7-2 and TRBJ1-4, is GAGVSQSPSNKVTEKGKDVELRCDPISGHTALYWYRQSLGQGLEFLIYFQGNSAPDKSGLPSDRFSAERTGGSVSTLTIQRTQQEDSAVYLCASSPDRGNEKLFFGSGTQLSVL.

This clone was seen a single time. The rearrangement joins TRBV11-1 to TRBJ1-1, with D perhaps matching TRBD1 (5 bases). V lost 5 bases to trimming and J lost 5 bases, with 15 bases between them. CDR3 length: 14 amino acids. CDR1 is SGHAT and CDR2 is FQDESV in the germline V gene (reference sequence). The CDR3 loop is CASSRDQGMTEAFF. The CDR3 nucleotides are TGTGCCAGCAGCAGAGATCAGGGAATGACTGAAGCTTTCTTT.

The chain couples TRBV11-2 to TRBJ2-1; D is unclear. V lost 1 base to trimming and J lost 8 bases, with 3 bases between them. Germline lookup yields CDR1 SGHAT and CDR2 FQNNGV. The CDR3 has 11 amino acids. The CDR3 sequence is CASSLVDEQFF. The CDR3 bases are TGTGCCAGCAGCTTAGTCGATGAGCAGTTCTTC.

The chain recombines TRBV10-1 with TRBJ1-5; a possible D gene is TRBD1 (5 bases). Germline loops: CDR1 WNHNN, CDR2 SYGVQD (reference sequence). The CDR3 has 20 residues. V was trimmed by 6 bases and J by 4 bases, leaving 31 bases between them. CDR3 amino acids: CASRKRGAGVGVTSNQPQHF. The CDR3 DNA is TGCGCCAGCAGGAAGAGGGGCGCGGGAGTGGGAGTTACTTCGAATCAGCCCCAGCATTTT.

The V gene is TRBV28, the J gene TRBJ1-2; tentatively, D is TRBD1 (5 bases). The CDR3 is 11 amino acids. V lost 7 bases and J 7 bases, leaving 10 bases between the germline ends. Germline values: CDR1 MDHEN, CDR2 SYDVKM. CDR3: CASTRTFGYTF. The CDR3 bases are TGTGCCAGCACAAGGACATTTGGCTACACCTTC.

This clone came up a few times. The chain couples TRBV6-5 to TRBJ1-6, with 10 bases that match TRBD1. Germline CDR1 and CDR2: MNHEY and SVGAGI. The CDR3 consists of 15 residues. The V segment lost 7 bases and the J segment 6 bases; nucleotides outside the gene matches: 6. CDR3 nucleotide sequence: TGTGCCAGCAACCCGGGACAGGGGTTTAATTCACCCCTCCACTTT. Translated, it gives CASNPGQGFNSPLHF.

To note about this clone: Likely a read error: the CDR3 ends without its conserved phenylalanine or tryptophan. The J gene is TRBJ2-7, the V gene TRBV6-1, with TRBD2 identical over 10 bases. V shed 4 bases and J 2 bases; nucleotides not matched to a gene: 5. This CDR3 is 15 amino acids long. In germline, CDR1 is MNHNS, CDR2 SASEGT. CDR3 bases: TGTGCCAGCAGTGGCTGGACTAGCGGAACCTACGAGCAGTACCTC. Translating gives CASSGWTSGTYEQYL.

The V call is TRBV19, the J call TRBJ1-5, with TRBD1 matching over 10 bases. CDR3 size: 15 residues. After removal of 2 bases from V and 6 bases from J, the junction contained 4 bases not matched to a gene. CDR1 LNHDA and CDR2 SQIVND come from the germline V gene (reference sequence). CDR3 region: CASSIMTGGSQPQHF. The CDR3 DNA reads as TGTGCCAGTAGTATAATGACAGGGGGCAGTCAGCCCCAGCATTTT.